This TCR beta chain was identified during a study of cytomegalovirus exposure and HLA in healthy donors. This clone came up a few times. Its matching antigen is unknown. Whole-study findings and limits: The study labeled approximately 150 TCR beta chains cytomegalovirus-associated.

In the PCR, 60 Vbeta and 13 Jbeta primers were used. Only in-frame clones appear in the TCRdb table, and some are missing; sequencing was by immunoSEQ multiplex PCR. The sample lists around 100,000 clones; about 71% were seen once. CDR3 length: 14 amino acids. Trimming cost V 7 bases and J 4 bases; bases outside gene matches: 5. The V gene's germline CDR1 is SGHTA and CDR2 FQGNSA. The TCR was taken from a woman in her forties or fifties in good health and CMV-seronegative. The sample consisted of PBMCs. This chain joins TRBV7-2 and TRBJ1-4; 8 nucleotides align to TRBD1. The CDR3 sequence is CASTRTGLNEKLFF. Written as DNA, the CDR3 is TGTGCCAGCACCCGGACAGGGCTTAATGAAAAACTGTTTTTT.